The 8 T cell receptor beta chains below were found in one sample sequenced in a study of blood T cell repertoires in COVID-19. Assay: immunoSEQ multiplex PCR; the TCRdb copy retains only in-frame clones and omits some. The sample has under 30,000 clones; roughly nine tenths are singletons. The sample consisted of peripheral blood. Receptors were obtained from a middle-aged man with active COVID-19.

This sequence joins TRBV7-6 and TRBJ1-1; D is undetermined. The CDR3 covers 18 residues. V was clipped by 0 bases and J by 0 bases, with 17 bases between them. CDR1 and CDR2 (germline): SGHVS, FNYEAQ. This CDR3 is CASSLAPQSKYMNTEAFF. In DNA form, the CDR3 reads TGTGCCAGCAGCTTAGCGCCCCAGTCGAAATACATGAACACTGAAGCTTTCTTT.

The chain joins TRBV6-5 to TRBJ1-1, with 11 positions matching TRBD1. The V gene end was trimmed by 6 bases and the J gene end by 2 bases; junction bases not matched to a gene: 2. The germline V gene encodes CDR1 MNHEY and CDR2 SVGAGI. There are 14 residues in the CDR3. The CDR3 DNA is TGTGCCAGCAGCCGGACAGGGGGCAACACTGAAGCTTTCTTT. This codes for CASSRTGGNTEAFF.

This clone was picked up a small number of times. The rearrangement links TRBV11-2 to TRBJ2-1, with D unresolved. The germline V gene has CDR1 SGHAT and CDR2 FQNNGV. The CDR3 is 13 amino acids. Trimming cost V 5 bases and J 4 bases, with 9 bases left between them. Here the CDR3 reads CASSPDLYNEQFF. Here the CDR3 DNA reads TGTGCCAGCAGCCCCGACTTGTACAATGAGCAGTTCTTC. Combining the CDR3 with reference TRBV11-2 and TRBJ2-1 gives the whole variable domain EAGVAQSPRYKIIEKRQSVAFWCNPISGHATLYWYQQILGQGPKLLIQFQNNGVVDDSQLPKDRFSAERLKGVDSTLKIQPAKLEDSAVYLCASSPDLYNEQFFGPGTRLTVL.

This clone was picked up a small number of times. The J gene is TRBJ1-3, the V gene TRBV15; 7 positions match TRBD1. Germline values: CDR1 LNHNV, CDR2 YYDKDF (reference sequence). The CDR3 is made up of 15 amino acids. The trim removed 0 bases at V and 4 bases at J, leaving 3 bases unmatched. The CDR3 region has the DNA TGTGCCACCAGCAGAGACAGGGGGATCGGAAACACCATATATTTT. This gives the protein CATSRDRGIGNTIYF.

V usage is TRBV19 and J usage is TRBJ2-3; possible D gene TRBD2, 6 bases. The germline CDR1 and CDR2 sequences are LNHDA and SQIVND (reference sequence). V lost 5 bases, J lost 4 bases, and 10 bases lay in between. CDR3 length: 13 amino acids. The CDR3 loop reads CASSWQRADTQYF. DNA of the CDR3: TGTGCCAGTAGTTGGCAGCGGGCAGATACGCAGTATTTT.

This chain links TRBV2 with TRBJ1-6; D perhaps matches TRBD1 (5 bases). This CDR3 spans 12 amino acids. The V end was cut by 7 bases, the J end by 7 bases, with 8 bases between. CDR1 is SNHLY and CDR2 is FYNNEI in the germline V gene. The CDR3 DNA follows: TGTGCCAGCATGACAGCCAATTCACCCCTCCACTTT. This encodes CASMTANSPLHF.

J is TRBJ1-1 and V is TRBV27; the D is unclear. Trimming took 2 bases from V and 0 from J, leaving 13 bases between them. This CDR3 spans 16 amino acids. Germline V gene sequence: CDR1 MNHEY, CDR2 SMNVEV (reference sequence). The DNA for the CDR3 is TGTGCCAGCAGTTTACGCCAGACAATTATGAACACTGAAGCTTTCTTT. Protein product: CASSLRQTIMNTEAFF.

The chain links TRBV18 to TRBJ2-3; 12 bases map to TRBD2. CDR1 is KGHSH and CDR2 is LQKENI in the germline V gene. With 1 base clipped from V and 0 bases from J, the junction kept 5 bases outside the gene matches. This CDR3 is 18 amino acids long. The CDR3 DNA reads TGTGCCAGCTCACCACGACAACTAGCGGGGGGTAGCACAGATACGCAGTATTTT. Its protein product is CASSPRQLAGGSTDTQYF.